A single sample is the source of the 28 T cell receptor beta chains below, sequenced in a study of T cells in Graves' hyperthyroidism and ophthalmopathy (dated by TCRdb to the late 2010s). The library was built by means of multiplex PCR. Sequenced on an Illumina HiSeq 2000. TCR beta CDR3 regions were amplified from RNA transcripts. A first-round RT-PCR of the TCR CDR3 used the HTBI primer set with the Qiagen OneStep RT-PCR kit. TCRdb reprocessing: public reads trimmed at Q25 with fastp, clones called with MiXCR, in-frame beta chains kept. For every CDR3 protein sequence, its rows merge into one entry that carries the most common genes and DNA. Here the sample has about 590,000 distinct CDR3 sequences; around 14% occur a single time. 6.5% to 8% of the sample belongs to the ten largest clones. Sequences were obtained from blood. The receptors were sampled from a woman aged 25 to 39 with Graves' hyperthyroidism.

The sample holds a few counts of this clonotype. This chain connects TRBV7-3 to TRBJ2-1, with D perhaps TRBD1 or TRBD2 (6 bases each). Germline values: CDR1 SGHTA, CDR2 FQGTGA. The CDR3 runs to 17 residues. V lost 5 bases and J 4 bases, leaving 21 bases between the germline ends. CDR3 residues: CASSPFIVGGAYNEQFF. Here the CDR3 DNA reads TGTGCCAGCAGCCCATTCATCGTCGGGGGCGCGTACAATGAGCAGTTCTTC.

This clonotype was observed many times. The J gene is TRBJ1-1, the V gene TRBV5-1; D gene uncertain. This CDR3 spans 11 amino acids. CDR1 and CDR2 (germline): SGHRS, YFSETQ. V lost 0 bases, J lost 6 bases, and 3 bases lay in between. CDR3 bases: TGCGCCAGCAGCTTGGACGCTGAAGCTTTCTTT. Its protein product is CASSLDAEAFF.

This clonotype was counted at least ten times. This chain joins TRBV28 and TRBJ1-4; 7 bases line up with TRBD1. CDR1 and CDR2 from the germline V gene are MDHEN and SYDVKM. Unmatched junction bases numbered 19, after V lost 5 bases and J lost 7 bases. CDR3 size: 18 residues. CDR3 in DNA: TGTGCCAGCAGTCCCCCCGTGACAGGGACCAGGAGGGCTGAAAAACTGTTTTTT. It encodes CASSPPVTGTRRAEKLFF.

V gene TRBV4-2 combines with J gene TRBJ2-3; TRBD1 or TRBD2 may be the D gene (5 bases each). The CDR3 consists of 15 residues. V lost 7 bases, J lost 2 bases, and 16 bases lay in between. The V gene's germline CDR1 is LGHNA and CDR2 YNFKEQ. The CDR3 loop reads CASMGVVANTDTQYF. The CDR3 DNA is TGTGCCAGCATGGGGGTAGTGGCGAACACAGATACGCAGTATTTT.

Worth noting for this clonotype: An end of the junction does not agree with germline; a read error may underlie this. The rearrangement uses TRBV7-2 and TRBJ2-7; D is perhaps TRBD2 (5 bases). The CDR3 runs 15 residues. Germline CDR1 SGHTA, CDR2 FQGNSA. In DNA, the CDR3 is TGCGCCAGCAGCTGGCGGGCGGAGAGCTCCTACGAGCAGTACTTC. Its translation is CASSWRAESSYEQYF.

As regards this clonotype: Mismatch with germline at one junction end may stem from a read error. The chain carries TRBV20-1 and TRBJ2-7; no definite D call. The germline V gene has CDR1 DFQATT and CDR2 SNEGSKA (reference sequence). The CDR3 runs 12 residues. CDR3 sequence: CSARSNSCEQYF. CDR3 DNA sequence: TGCAGTGCTAGATCGAACTCCTGCGAGCAGTACTTC.

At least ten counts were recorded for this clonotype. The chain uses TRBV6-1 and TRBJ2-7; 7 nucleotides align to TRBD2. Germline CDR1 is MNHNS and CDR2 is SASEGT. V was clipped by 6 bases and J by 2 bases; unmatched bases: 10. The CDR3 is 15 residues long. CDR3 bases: TGTGCCAGCAGCATGGCCCGGGGACTAACCTACGAGCAGTACTTC. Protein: CASSMARGLTYEQYF.

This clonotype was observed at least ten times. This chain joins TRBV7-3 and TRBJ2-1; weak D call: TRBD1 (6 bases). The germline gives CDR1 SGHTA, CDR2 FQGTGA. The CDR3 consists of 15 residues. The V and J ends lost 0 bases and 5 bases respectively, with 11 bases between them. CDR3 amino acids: CASSLTPGQNNEQFF. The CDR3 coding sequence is TGTGCCAGCAGCTTAACGCCAGGACAGAACAATGAGCAGTTCTTC.

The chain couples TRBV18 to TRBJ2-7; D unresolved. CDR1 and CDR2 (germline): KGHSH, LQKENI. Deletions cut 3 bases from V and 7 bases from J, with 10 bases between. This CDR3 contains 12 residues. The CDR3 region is CASSPRLTEQYF. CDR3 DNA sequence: TGTGCCAGCTCACCTAGACTTACGGAGCAGTACTTC.

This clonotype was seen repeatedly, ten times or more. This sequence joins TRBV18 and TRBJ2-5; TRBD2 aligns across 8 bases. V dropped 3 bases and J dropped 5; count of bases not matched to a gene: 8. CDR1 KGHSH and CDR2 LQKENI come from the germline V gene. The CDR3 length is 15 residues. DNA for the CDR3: TGTGCCAGCTCACCCGTCATCAGCGGGAGCGAGACCCAGTACTTC. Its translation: CASSPVISGSETQYF.

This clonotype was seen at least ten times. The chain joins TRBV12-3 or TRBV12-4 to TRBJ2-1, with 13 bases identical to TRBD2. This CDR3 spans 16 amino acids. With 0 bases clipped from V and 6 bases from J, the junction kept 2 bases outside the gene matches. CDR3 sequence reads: CASSLAGLAGPNEQFF. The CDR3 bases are TGTGCCAGCAGTTTAGCGGGACTAGCGGGACCCAATGAGCAGTTCTTC.

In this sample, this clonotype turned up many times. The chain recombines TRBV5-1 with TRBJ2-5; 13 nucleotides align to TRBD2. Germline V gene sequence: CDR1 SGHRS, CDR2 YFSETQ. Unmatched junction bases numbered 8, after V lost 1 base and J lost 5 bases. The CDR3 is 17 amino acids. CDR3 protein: CASSLRTSGSGAETQYF. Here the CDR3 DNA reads TGCGCCAGCAGCTTGAGGACTAGCGGGAGTGGGGCCGAGACCCAGTACTTC.

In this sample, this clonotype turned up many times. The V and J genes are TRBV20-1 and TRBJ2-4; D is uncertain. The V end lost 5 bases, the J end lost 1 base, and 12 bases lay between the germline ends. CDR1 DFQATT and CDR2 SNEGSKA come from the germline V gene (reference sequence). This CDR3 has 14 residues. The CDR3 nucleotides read TGCAGTGCTCCCACGGGTGGGGCCAAAAACATTCAGTACTTC. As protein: CSAPTGGAKNIQYF.

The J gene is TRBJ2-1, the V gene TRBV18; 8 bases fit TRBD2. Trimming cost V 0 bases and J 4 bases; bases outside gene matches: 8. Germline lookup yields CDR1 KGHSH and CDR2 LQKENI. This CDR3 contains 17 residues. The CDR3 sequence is CASSPPKAGDWYNEQFF. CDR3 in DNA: TGTGCCAGCTCACCACCCAAAGCGGGAGACTGGTACAATGAGCAGTTCTTC.

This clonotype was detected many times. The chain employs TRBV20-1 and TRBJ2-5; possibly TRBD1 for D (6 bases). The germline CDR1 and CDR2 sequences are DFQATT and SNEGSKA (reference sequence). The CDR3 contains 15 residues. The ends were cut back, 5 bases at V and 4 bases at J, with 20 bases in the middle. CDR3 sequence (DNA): TGCAGTGCTCCTCGTACGAGCGCCAGGGGAGAGACCCAGTACTTC. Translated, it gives CSAPRTSARGETQYF.

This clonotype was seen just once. DNA of the CDR3: TGTGCCAGTAGTATACAGGGAGGAGGCACTGAAGCTTTCTTT. It specifies CASSIQGGGTEAFF. V usage is TRBV19 and J usage is TRBJ1-1; D is possibly TRBD1 (5 bases). V lost 2 bases to trimming and J lost 4 bases, with 11 bases between them. The CDR3 consists of 14 residues. Germline CDR1 and CDR2: LNHDA and SQIVND (reference sequence).

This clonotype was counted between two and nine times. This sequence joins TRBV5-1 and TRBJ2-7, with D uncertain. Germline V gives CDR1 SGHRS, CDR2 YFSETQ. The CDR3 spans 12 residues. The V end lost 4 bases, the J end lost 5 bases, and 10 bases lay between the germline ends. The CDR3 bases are TGCGCCAGCAGCCGGGTTCGAGACGAGCAGTACTTC. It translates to CASSRVRDEQYF.

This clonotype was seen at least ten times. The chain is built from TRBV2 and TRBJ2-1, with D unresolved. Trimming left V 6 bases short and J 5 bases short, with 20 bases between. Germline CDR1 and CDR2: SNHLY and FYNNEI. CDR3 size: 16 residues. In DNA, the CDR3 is TGTGCCAGCAGGGAGTCTAGTGGGTGGGGTAACAATGAGCAGTTCTTC. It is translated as CASRESSGWGNNEQFF.

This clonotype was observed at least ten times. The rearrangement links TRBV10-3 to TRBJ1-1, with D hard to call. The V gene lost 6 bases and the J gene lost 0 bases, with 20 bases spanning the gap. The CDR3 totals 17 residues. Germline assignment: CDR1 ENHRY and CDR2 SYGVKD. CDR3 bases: TGTGCCATCAGGGAGCCTCGGGCCCGAAATTTGAACACTGAAGCTTTCTTT. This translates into CAIREPRARNLNTEAFF.

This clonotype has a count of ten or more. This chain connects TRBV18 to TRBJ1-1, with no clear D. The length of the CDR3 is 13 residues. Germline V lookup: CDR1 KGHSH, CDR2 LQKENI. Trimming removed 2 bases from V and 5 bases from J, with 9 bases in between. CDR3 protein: CASSPNWVTEAFF. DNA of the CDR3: TGTGCCAGCTCACCAAACTGGGTTACTGAAGCTTTCTTT.

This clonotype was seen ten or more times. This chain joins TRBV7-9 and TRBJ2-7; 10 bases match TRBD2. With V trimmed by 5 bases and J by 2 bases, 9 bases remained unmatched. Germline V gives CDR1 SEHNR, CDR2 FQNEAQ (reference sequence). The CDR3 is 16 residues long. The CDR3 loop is CASSPSQGLATYEQYF. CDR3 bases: TGTGCCAGCAGCCCAAGCCAGGGACTAGCGACCTACGAGCAGTACTTC.

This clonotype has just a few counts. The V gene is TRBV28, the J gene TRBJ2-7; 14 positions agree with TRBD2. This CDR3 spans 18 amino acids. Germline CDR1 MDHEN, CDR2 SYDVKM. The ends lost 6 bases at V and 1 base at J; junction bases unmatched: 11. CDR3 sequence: CASRGKGTSGSWSYEQYF. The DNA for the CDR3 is TGTGCCAGCAGGGGGAAGGGGACTAGCGGGAGCTGGTCCTACGAGCAGTACTTC.

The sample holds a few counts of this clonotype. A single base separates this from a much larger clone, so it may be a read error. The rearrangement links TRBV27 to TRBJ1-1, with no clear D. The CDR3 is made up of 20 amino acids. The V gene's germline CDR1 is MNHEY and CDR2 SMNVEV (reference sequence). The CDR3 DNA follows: TGTGCCAGCAGTTTGTTTTTTCGCCTTTCGGGGAACATCATGAACGCTGAAGCTTTCTTT. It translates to CASSLFFRLSGNIMNAEAFF.

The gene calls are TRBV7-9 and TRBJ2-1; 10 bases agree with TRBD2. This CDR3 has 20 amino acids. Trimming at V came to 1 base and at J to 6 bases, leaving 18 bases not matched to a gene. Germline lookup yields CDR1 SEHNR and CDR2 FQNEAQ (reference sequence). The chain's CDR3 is CASSLVSQAGGPSGINEQFF. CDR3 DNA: TGTGCCAGCAGCTTAGTATCTCAAGCGGGAGGGCCCTCGGGTATCAATGAGCAGTTCTTC.

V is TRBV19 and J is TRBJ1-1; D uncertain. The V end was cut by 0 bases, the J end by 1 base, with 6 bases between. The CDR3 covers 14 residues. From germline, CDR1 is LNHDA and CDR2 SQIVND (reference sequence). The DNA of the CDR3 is TGTGCCAGTAGTATAGACAGCGCGAACACTGAAGCTTTCTTT. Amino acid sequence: CASSIDSANTEAFF.

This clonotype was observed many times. The CDR3 protein is CASSPVGITEAFF. For the CDR3, the DNA is TGCGCCAGCAGCCCGGTAGGGATCACTGAAGCTTTCTTT. V and J are TRBV5-1 and TRBJ1-1; D uncertain. The CDR3 runs 13 residues. In germline, CDR1 is SGHRS, CDR2 YFSETQ. Trimming removed 4 bases from V and 4 bases from J, with 11 bases in between.

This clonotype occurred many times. The CDR3 region is CASNHQTGTLNTEAFF. CDR3 sequence (DNA): TGTGCCAGCAACCACCAAACCGGGACATTAAACACTGAAGCTTTCTTT. The rearrangement joins TRBV12-3 or TRBV12-4 to TRBJ1-1, with D possibly being TRBD1 (6 bases). This CDR3 has 16 residues. Between the trimmed V and J ends, which lost 7 bases and 2 bases, there was a span of 20 bases.

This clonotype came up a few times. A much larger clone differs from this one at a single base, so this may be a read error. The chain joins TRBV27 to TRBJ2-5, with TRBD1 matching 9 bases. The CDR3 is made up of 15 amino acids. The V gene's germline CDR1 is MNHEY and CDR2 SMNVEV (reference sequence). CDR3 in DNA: TGTGCCAACAGTCGGGGGACAGGGAGGCAAGAGACCCAGTACTTC. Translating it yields CANSRGTGRQETQYF.